Listed below are T cell receptor beta chains from one sample, sequenced in a study of blood T cell repertoires in COVID-19. Some clones are missing from TCRdb's copy, which holds only in-frame ones; the method was immunoSEQ multiplex PCR. The profile shows 200,000 to 250,000 clones, roughly 86% of them singletons. Sequencing used peripheral blood. The receptor set was obtained from a woman aged 55-70 years who had recovered from COVID-19. The CDR3 runs from the conserved cysteine through the conserved F or W. D genes are given only for firm matches. Only part of the rows carry a size: once, few, many, or a class if the clone is expanded.

J: TRBJ1-4
D: -
V: TRBV19
size: -
CDR3: CASTPQRGGNEKLFF
DNA: TGTGCCAGTACTCCCCAGAGGGGGGGAAATGAAAAACTGTTTTTT

J: TRBJ2-1
D: TRBD1
V: TRBV5-4
size: -
CDR3: CASSRDRGFYNEQFF
DNA: TGTGCCAGCAGCCGTGACAGGGGGTTCTACAATGAGCAGTTCTTC

J: TRBJ2-7
D: -
V: TRBV3-1/TRBV3-2
size: -
CDR3: CASSQGSAKQYF
DNA: TGTGCCAGCAGCCAAGGGAGCGCAAAGCAGTACTTC

J: TRBJ2-3
D: -
V: TRBV11-2
size: -
CDR3: CASSFQPGSKTDTQYF
DNA: TGTGCCAGCAGCTTCCAGCCCGGGTCAAAAACAGATACGCAGTATTTT

J: TRBJ1-2
D: TRBD1
V: TRBV5-1
size: -
CDR3: CASSFQAETGGGYTF
DNA: TGCGCCAGCAGCTTCCAAGCTGAGACAGGGGGTGGCTACACCTTC

J: TRBJ1-1
D: TRBD1
V: TRBV7-3
size: -
CDR3: CASSLDRETEAFF
DNA: TGTGCCAGCAGCTTAGACAGGGAGACTGAAGCTTTCTTT

J: TRBJ2-2
D: -
V: TRBV2
size: -
CDR3: CASVPVRTATGELFF
DNA: TGTGCCAGCGTACCCGTTCGGACAGCTACCGGGGAGCTGTTTTTT

J: TRBJ2-7
D: TRBD1
V: TRBV5-1
size: -
CDR3: CASGPGTGGNEQYF
DNA: TGCGCCAGCGGACCCGGGACAGGGGGGAACGAGCAGTACTTC

J: TRBJ2-3
D: -
V: TRBV19
size: -
CDR3: CASRTMSAGSGDTQYF
DNA: TGTGCCAGTAGAACAATGTCGGCAGGGTCCGGAGATACGCAGTATTTT

J: TRBJ2-7
D: -
V: TRBV28
size: once
CDR3: CASSLRGYEQYF
DNA: TGTGCCAGCAGTTTAAGGGGGTACGAGCAGTACTTC

J: TRBJ2-2
D: TRBD2
V: TRBV15
size: -
CDR3: CATQGLAGFGELFF
DNA: TGTGCCACTCAGGGGCTAGCGGGATTCGGGGAGCTGTTTTTT

J: TRBJ1-2
D: TRBD1
V: TRBV19
size: -
CDR3: CASSWGQGFGYTF
DNA: TGTGCCAGTAGTTGGGGACAGGGGTTTGGCTACACCTTC

J: TRBJ2-7
D: TRBD2
V: TRBV5-4
size: -
CDR3: CASSLERGAYEQYF
DNA: TGTGCCAGCAGCTTGGAGCGGGGGGCCTACGAGCAGTACTTC

J: TRBJ2-7
D: TRBD1
V: TRBV6-6
size: -
CDR3: CASSYSRDRGLYEQYF
DNA: TGTGCCAGCAGTTACTCGCGAGACAGGGGATTATACGAGCAGTACTTC

J: TRBJ1-1
D: -
V: TRBV18
size: -
CDR3: CASSLTGGVDTEAFF
DNA: TGTGCCAGCTCACTAACCGGCGGGGTGGACACTGAAGCTTTCTTT

J: TRBJ1-1
D: -
V: TRBV18
size: -
CDR3: CASSPLTSGTEAFF
DNA: TGTGCCAGCTCACCCCTTACTTCGGGCACTGAAGCTTTCTTT

J: TRBJ2-7
D: -
V: TRBV12-3/TRBV12-4
size: -
CDR3: CASSFSRSYEQYF
DNA: TGTGCCAGCAGTTTCAGTAGGAGTTACGAGCAGTACTTC

J: TRBJ2-3
D: -
V: TRBV7-3
size: -
CDR3: CASSLQGDPQYF
DNA: TGTGCCAGCAGCTTACAGGGCGATCCGCAGTATTTT

J: TRBJ2-3
D: TRBD1
V: TRBV24-1
size: -
CDR3: CATSDGQGTDTQYF
DNA: TGTGCCACCAGTGACGGACAGGGCACAGATACGCAGTATTTT

J: TRBJ2-2
D: TRBD2
V: TRBV7-3
size: -
CDR3: CASSLRPVAGGLGELFF
DNA: TGTGCCAGCAGCTTACGCCCGGTAGCGGGGGGTCTCGGGGAGCTGTTTTTT

J: TRBJ1-1
D: TRBD1
V: TRBV18
size: -
CDR3: CASSRGTGGGGTEAFF
DNA: TGTGCCAGCTCAAGGGGGACAGGGGGCGGAGGCACTGAAGCTTTCTTT

J: TRBJ1-2
D: -
V: TRBV19
size: -
CDR3: CASSRGFNYGYTF
DNA: TGTGCCAGTAGTAGAGGGTTCAACTATGGCTACACCTTC

J: TRBJ1-2
D: TRBD1
V: TRBV10-3
size: -
CDR3: CAISERTGGGTNYGYTF
DNA: TGTGCCATCAGTGAGAGAACAGGGGGAGGAACTAACTATGGCTACACCTTC

J: TRBJ2-5
D: -
V: TRBV7-3
size: -
CDR3: CASSPTGETQYF
DNA: TGTGCCAGCAGCCCAACCGGGGAGACCCAGTACTTC

J: TRBJ1-3
D: -
V: TRBV7-9
size: few
CDR3: CASSISNSGNTIYF
DNA: TGTGCCAGCAGCATTTCAAACTCTGGAAACACCATATATTTT

J: TRBJ1-2
D: -
V: TRBV28
size: -
CDR3: CASSFGRGYTF
DNA: TGTGCCAGCAGTTTTGGGAGGGGCTACACCTTC

J: TRBJ1-1
D: -
V: TRBV6-1
size: few
CDR3: CASSELGAGSPFF
DNA: TGTGCCAGCAGTGAACTTGGGGCCGGATCGCCTTTCTTT

J: TRBJ1-3
D: TRBD1
V: TRBV6-5
size: -
CDR3: CASSYGTGTGNTIYF
DNA: TGTGCCAGCAGTTACGGGACAGGGACTGGAAACACCATATATTTT

J: TRBJ2-2
D: -
V: TRBV5-1
size: few
CDR3: CASSFVLAGIGELFF
DNA: TGCGCCAGCAGCTTTGTCTTGGCAGGGATCGGGGAGCTGTTTTTT

J: TRBJ2-5
D: -
V: TRBV2
size: -
CDR3: CASSQATGRETQYF
DNA: TGTGCCAGCAGTCAGGCGACAGGGAGGGAGACCCAGTACTTC

J: TRBJ2-5
D: TRBD2
V: TRBV6-2/TRBV6-3
size: -
CDR3: CASSPGLAGEQETQYF
DNA: TGTGCCAGCAGTCCCGGGTTAGCGGGAGAACAAGAGACCCAGTACTTC

J: TRBJ1-1
D: TRBD1
V: TRBV5-1
size: -
CDR3: CASSGGQGVMNTEAFF
DNA: TGCGCCAGCAGCGGGGGACAGGGGGTCATGAACACTGAAGCTTTCTTT

J: TRBJ1-4
D: -
V: TRBV25-1
size: -
CDR3: CASSEYAGSAEKLFF
DNA: TGTGCCAGCAGTGAGTATGCGGGGTCCGCAGAAAAACTGTTTTTT

J: TRBJ2-5
D: -
V: TRBV2
size: -
CDR3: CASSALQETQYF
DNA: TGTGCCAGCAGTGCACTACAAGAGACCCAGTACTTC

J: TRBJ2-7
D: -
V: TRBV9
size: many
CDR3: CASSEQGVPYEQYF
DNA: TGTGCCAGCAGCGAACAGGGAGTCCCCTACGAGCAGTACTTC

J: TRBJ1-1
D: -
V: TRBV11-3
size: -
CDR3: CASSLFRVRSLNTEAFF
DNA: TGTGCCAGCAGCTTATTCAGGGTTCGATCCCTAAACACTGAAGCTTTCTTT

J: TRBJ1-2
D: -
V: TRBV7-2
size: -
CDR3: CASRVGDSWGYGYTF
DNA: TGTGCCAGCAGGGTTGGGGACTCTTGGGGCTATGGCTACACCTTC

J: TRBJ1-5
D: TRBD1
V: TRBV24-1
size: -
CDR3: CATSDHTTGAYSNQPQHF
DNA: TGTGCCACCAGTGACCACACTACAGGGGCCTATAGCAATCAGCCCCAGCATTTT

J: TRBJ1-5
D: -
V: TRBV9
size: -
CDR3: CASSTRGLDNQPQHF
DNA: TGTGCCAGCAGCACTCGGGGGTTAGACAATCAGCCCCAGCATTTT

J: TRBJ1-5
D: TRBD1
V: TRBV5-6
size: -
CDR3: CASSLSQGAVNQPQHF
DNA: TGTGCCAGCAGCTTATCGCAGGGGGCCGTCAATCAGCCCCAGCATTTT

J: TRBJ2-1
D: TRBD1
V: TRBV20-1
size: -
CDR3: CSGLQGGEQFF
DNA: TGCAGTGGTCTACAGGGGGGTGAGCAGTTCTTC

J: TRBJ1-2
D: -
V: TRBV14
size: -
CDR3: CASSWEGGGVGYTF
DNA: TGTGCCAGCAGCTGGGAGGGCGGGGGTGTCGGCTACACCTTC

J: TRBJ2-7
D: -
V: TRBV6-5
size: -
CDR3: CASSYGAGTFEQYF
DNA: TGTGCCAGCAGTTACGGGGCCGGGACATTTGAGCAGTACTTC